The 17 T cell receptor beta chains below all came from one sample that was sequenced in a study of early T cells in non-severe SARS-CoV-2 infection. MiXCR, applied by TCRdb to the 5' RACE reads, yields one record per CDR3 protein. This sample carries 53,000 or so distinct CDR3 sequences, around 12% of them seen once, and the ten largest clones take about 2.5%. This sample comprised whole blood, obtained at baseline. These receptors originate from an adult who was a healthcare worker with PCR-confirmed SARS-CoV-2 infection or an uninfected control (not recorded which).

This clonotype was observed many times. The rearrangement uses TRBV7-9 and TRBJ1-6; D call uncertain. CDR1 SEHNR and CDR2 FQNEAQ come from the germline V gene (reference sequence). The CDR3 spans 13 residues. The ends were cut back, 0 bases at V and 9 bases at J, with 6 bases in the middle. The CDR3 DNA reads as TGTGCCAGCAGCTTAGCCCAGGTTTCACCCCTCCACTTT. Residues: CASSLAQVSPLHF.

This clonotype was recorded a few times. The J gene is TRBJ2-7, the V gene TRBV29-1; 13 positions agree with TRBD2. V lost 6 bases and J lost 2; bases outside the gene matches: 4. The germline V gene encodes CDR1 SQVTM and CDR2 ANQGSEA. The CDR3 sequence is 14 residues long. As DNA, the CDR3 is TGCAGCGTGAGGACTAGCGGGAGTGCCTACGAGCAGTACTTC. Its protein is CSVRTSGSAYEQYF.

This clonotype has at least ten counts. The V call is TRBV20-1, the J call TRBJ2-1, with TRBD2 matching over 7 bases. CDR3 length: 12 residues. J was trimmed by 11 bases and V by 1 base; bases with no gene match: 5. CDR1 and CDR2 from the germline V gene are DFQATT and SNEGSKA (reference sequence). The DNA for the CDR3 is TGCAGTGCTAGAGGCCCGGGGACTAAGCAGTTCTTC. Encoded protein: CSARGPGTKQFF.

This clonotype was counted only a few times. The V gene is TRBV7-6, the J gene TRBJ2-1; 9 bases align to TRBD2. The CDR3 totals 16 residues. Germline-derived CDR1 and CDR2 are SGHVS and FNYEAQ. Trimming took 3 bases from V and 0 from J; bases not matched to a gene: 3. This CDR3 reads CASSLQAGGSYNEQFF. The CDR3 region has the DNA TGTGCCAGCAGCTTGCAAGCGGGAGGCTCCTACAATGAGCAGTTCTTC.

The V and J genes are TRBV20-1 and TRBJ2-7, with TRBD1 as a possible D gene (6 bases). The germline CDR1 and CDR2 sequences are DFQATT and SNEGSKA (reference sequence). V was trimmed by 1 base and J by 6 bases, leaving 16 bases between them. The CDR3 runs 14 residues. CDR3 bases: TGCAGTGCTAGAGGGGACAAGGGGGTGGTCGAGCAGTACTTC. As protein: CSARGDKGVVEQYF.

There are many counts of this clonotype. This chain connects TRBV7-9 to TRBJ1-2, with no clear D. Germline CDR1 reads SEHNR; CDR2 reads FQNEAQ (reference sequence). Trimming shortened V by 4 bases and J by 9 bases, and 6 bases separated the two germline ends. The CDR3 sequence is 10 residues long. The CDR3: CASSSTSYTF. CDR3 nucleotides: TGTGCCAGCAGCTCTACGAGCTACACCTTC.

The chain carries TRBV10-3 and TRBJ1-1, with unresolved D. This CDR3 region has 14 residues. V was shortened by 0 bases and J by 1 base, with 6 bases between the two germline ends. Germline loops: CDR1 ENHRY, CDR2 SYGVKD. CDR3 protein: CAISESKKNTEAFF. The DNA for the CDR3 is TGTGCCATCAGTGAGTCGAAAAAGAACACTGAAGCTTTCTTT.

The sample holds a few counts of this clonotype. V usage is TRBV4-1 and J usage is TRBJ1-2; D gene uncertain. V was cut by 0 bases and J by 4 bases, with 15 bases left in between. Germline values: CDR1 MGHRA, CDR2 YSYEKL. The CDR3 extends over 16 amino acids. This chain's CDR3 is CASSQERAGIFYGYTF. The CDR3, as DNA: TGCGCCAGCAGCCAAGAAAGGGCAGGTATATTCTATGGCTACACCTTC.

The CDR3 loop reads CSAPSGRVPDEQYF. The CDR3 DNA follows: TGCAGTGCTCCGAGCGGGAGGGTGCCGGACGAGCAGTACTTC. The rearrangement joins TRBV20-1 to TRBJ2-7; 10 bases agree with TRBD2. Germline values: CDR1 DFQATT, CDR2 SNEGSKA (reference sequence). This CDR3 region has 14 residues. V trimming: 5 bases; J trimming: 5 bases; junction bases outside the gene matches: 9.

The rearrangement links TRBV5-5 to TRBJ2-7; 12 bases map to TRBD2. The CDR3 has 15 amino acids. In germline, CDR1 is SGHKS, CDR2 YYEKEE (reference sequence). J gave up 6 bases and V 2 bases, and 6 bases lay outside the gene matches. The CDR3 spells CASSFRGLAGPEQYF. The CDR3 nucleotides are TGTGCCAGCAGCTTTCGCGGACTAGCGGGACCCGAGCAGTACTTC.

This clonotype has a handful of counts. The chain recombines TRBV6-1 with TRBJ2-7; a weak D match, TRBD2 (5 bases). The V and J ends lost 8 bases and 6 bases respectively, with 14 bases between them. The germline CDR1 and CDR2 sequences are MNHNS and SASEGT. This CDR3 has 12 amino acids. The CDR3 here is CASGVRVREQYF. The CDR3 DNA follows: TGTGCCAGCGGGGTGAGGGTCCGCGAGCAGTACTTC.

There are a few counts of this clonotype. This chain's CDR3 is CASSLAEGGTYTF. The CDR3 DNA reads as TGTGCCAGCAGCTTAGCGGAAGGTGGGACCTACACCTTC. The chain has TRBV7-2 and TRBJ1-2, with D possibly being TRBD1 (5 bases). V lost 0 bases to trimming and J lost 10 bases, with 12 bases between them. The CDR3 loop spans 13 amino acids. Germline V gives CDR1 SGHTA, CDR2 FQGNSA.

This clonotype was counted a few times. This chain links TRBV5-4 with TRBJ2-3; TRBD2 matches at 9 bases. The CDR3 is made up of 17 amino acids. CDR1 is SGHNT, CDR2 YYREEE, per germline (reference sequence). Trimming at V came to 2 bases and at J to 0 bases, leaving 7 bases not matched to a gene. CDR3: CASSFDGTSYSTDTQYF. Here the CDR3 DNA reads TGTGCCAGCAGCTTTGACGGGACTAGCTATAGCACAGATACGCAGTATTTT.

The chain links TRBV3-1 to TRBJ2-5; TRBD1 is a possible D gene (5 bases). The CDR3 spans 15 residues. The V end was cut by 1 base, the J end by 10 bases, with 19 bases between. CDR1 and CDR2 from the germline V gene are LGHDT and YNNKEL (reference sequence). The CDR3 nucleotides are TGTGCCAGCAGCCAAGGGACAATCCGAATTGCGGACCAGTACTTC. It is translated as CASSQGTIRIADQYF.

This clonotype was seen repeatedly, ten times or more. The V and J genes are TRBV28 and TRBJ2-3; D not resolved. In germline, CDR1 is MDHEN, CDR2 SYDVKM. Trimming removed 7 bases at V and 4 bases at J, with 6 bases between. The CDR3 is 11 residues long. The CDR3 region has the DNA TGTGCCAGCACCATCTCAGATACGCAGTATTTT. Amino acids: CASTISDTQYF.

The rearrangement joins TRBV6-4 to TRBJ2-3; tentatively, D is TRBD1 (6 bases). Germline CDR1 reads MRHNA; CDR2 reads SNTAGT. With 2 bases removed from V and 8 bases from J, the gap between germline ends came to 20 bases. This CDR3 contains 16 residues. In nucleotides, the CDR3 is TGTGCCAGCAGTGACGGGGGACCTGGGGGCTCTGCTACGCAGTATTTT. Translation: CASSDGGPGGSATQYF.

J is TRBJ2-4 and V is TRBV23-1, with TRBD1 as a possible D gene (6 bases). TRBV23-1 has ORF status, its function being uncertain. The V end lost 4 bases, the J end lost 2 bases, and 15 bases lay between the germline ends. The CDR3 totals 16 residues. The chain's CDR3 is CASSRGQEETKNIQYF. CDR3 nucleotide sequence: TGCGCCAGCAGTCGGGGGCAGGAGGAAACCAAAAACATTCAGTACTTC.